This T cell receptor beta chain was sequenced during a study of T cells in Graves' hyperthyroidism and ophthalmopathy. This clonotype was seen at least ten times. Used for diagnoses were clinical symptoms, serum thyroxine and TRAb, thyroid ultrasound and orbital computed tomography. PBMCs came from over 8.5 ml fresh peripheral blood. Germline V CDR1 and CDR2: DFQATT, SNEGSKA (reference sequence). V was trimmed by 2 bases and J by 5 bases, leaving 15 bases between them. The CDR3 is 14 residues long. There were TCR beta CDR3 regions amplified from RNA transcripts. HTBI primers were used for first-round RT-PCR of the TCR CDR3. TCRdb recomputed calls from the multiplex PCR reads with MiXCR, one row per CDR3 protein. Seen here are about 180,000 distinct CDR3 sequences, over 15% observed once, and the top ten hold about 31%.

The specimen was blood. The chain uses TRBV20-1 and TRBJ2-5; D may be TRBD1 (6 bases). The clonotype originates from a woman in her fifties or sixties with Graves' hyperthyroidism. In DNA form, the CDR3 reads TGCAGTGCTAGATCAGGGGTTAGGACGGAGACCCAGTACTTC. Translated: CSARSGVRTETQYF.